Listed here is a single T cell receptor beta chain. No antigen is known for it. This sample is drawn from a study of cytomegalovirus exposure and HLA in healthy donors. Study as a whole: Early released data had around 79 million unique TCRs, all coming from HLA-typed donors. Study results and limitations: It was only CMV serostatus that was available as immune exposure information. Cytomegalovirus status was reportedly diagnosed by the classifier with high specificity and sensitivity.

With 60 Vbeta and 13 Jbeta primers, the PCR was carried out. The table came from immunoSEQ multiplex PCR; TCRdb's copy has only in-frame clones and leaves some out. The table includes 150,000 to 200,000 clones, roughly three quarters detected once. CDR3 length: 16 amino acids. CDR1 SGHRS and CDR2 YFSETQ come from the germline V gene. The trim removed 0 bases at V and 1 base at J, leaving 6 bases unmatched. At collection, donors were nominally healthy, but unrecorded immune exposures were probable. J is TRBJ1-1 and V is TRBV5-1; 7 bases match TRBD1. Specimen: PBMCs. The source is a male donor in good health and CMV-seropositive. CDR3 region: CASSLGDRAGNTEAFF. CDR3 coding DNA: TGCGCCAGCAGCTTGGGTGACAGGGCGGGGAACACTGAAGCTTTCTTT. The full variable domain, its missing parts supplied by reference TRBV5-1 and TRBJ1-1, is KAGVTQTPRYLIKTRGQQVTLSCSPISGHRSVSWYQQTPGQGLQFLFEYFSETQRNKGNFPGRFSGRQFSNSRSEMNVSTLELGDSALYLCASSLGDRAGNTEAFFGQGTRLTVV.